A single sample gave rise to the 3 T cell receptor beta chains below, sequenced in a study of Ad26.COV2.S vaccination and SARS-CoV-2 variants. Sequenced by immunoSEQ multiplex PCR; TCRdb stores in-frame clones only, minus some. Of roughly 700,000 clones in the sample, roughly 90% were seen once. Treatment given: 19 received Ad26.COV2.S at low or high dose, single or two shots; several received placebo; per-sample allocation not given. Day 63 after the first vaccine or placebo injection was the time point for sampling. The material sequenced was peripheral blood, taken in a trial of Ad26.COV2.S vaccine versus placebo. Source of these receptors: a person aged 18-65 years who received the Ad26.COV2.S COVID-19 vaccine or a placebo.

This chain connects TRBV14 to TRBJ2-5, with no clear D. In germline, CDR1 is SGHDN, CDR2 FVKESK. The germline V and J ends were trimmed by 6 bases and 5 bases, with 22 bases remaining between them. The CDR3 length is 16 residues. The CDR3 protein is CASSSRPWTATETQYF. The CDR3 DNA follows: TGTGCCAGCAGTTCCCGCCCTTGGACCGCTACGGAGACCCAGTACTTC.

The rearrangement links TRBV30 to TRBJ1-1, with D unresolved. This CDR3 has 13 residues. Trimming left V 2 bases short and J 9 bases short, with 16 bases between. Germline V gene sequence: CDR1 GTSNPN, CDR2 SVGIG (reference sequence). CDR3 nucleotides: TGTGCCTGGAGTCAACTACGGAGAGCAAAAGCTTTCTTT. It translates to CAWSQLRRAKAFF.

The V and J genes are TRBV18 and TRBJ1-1; D not resolved. V lost 0 bases, J lost 4 bases, and 12 bases lay in between. Per germline, CDR1 KGHSH and CDR2 LQKENI. The CDR3 sequence is 15 residues long. The CDR3 nucleotides are TGTGCCAGCTCACCACCGTACAGTTCGGTCACTGAAGCTTTCTTT. The encoded protein is CASSPPYSSVTEAFF.